Listed below are T cell receptor beta chains from one sample, sequenced in a study of T-cell reconstitution after alpha-beta-depleted transplantation in children. A single record per CDR3 protein comes from TCRdb applying MiXCR to the PCR reads. The data show 350,000 to 400,000 distinct CDR3 sequences, over 20% seen once. The sequences come from PBMCs from the stem cell graft donor, collected from the stem cell graft. The receptors were gathered from a human donor who donated a stem cell graft to a child with acute myeloid leukemia. The CDR3 runs from the conserved cysteine through the conserved F or W.

>15|TRBV28
CASSPPRQGVRELFF
>13|TRBV14
CASSLTDYYEQYF
>14|TRBV29-1
CSARLAGGPNEQFF
>14|TRBV4-1
CASSQVGRGYEQYF
>15|TRBV6-5
CASSWGQGTMYGYTF
>14|TRBV7-2
CASSLGLSVGEQYF
>14|TRBV6-5
CASSYSGGTGELFF
>15|TRBV5-1
CASSLVGPDYNEQFF
>15|TRBV27
CASSISSSGNSPLHF
>15|TRBV9
CASSVSQESYNEQFF
>15|TRBV5-5
CASSFFGREGGEQYF
>14|TRBV5-1
CASTLTSDYNEQFF